This T cell receptor beta chain stems from a study of blood T cell repertoires in COVID-19. Study summary: In each case, the material was cDNA or gDNA derived from T cells, B-cell-depleted T cells, or PBMCs.

This table comes from immunoSEQ multiplex PCR, and its TCRdb copy is limited to in-frame clones, with some not included. The data contain around 250,000 clones, about 88% of them singletons. There are 12 residues in the CDR3. CDR1 is MNHNY and CDR2 is SVGAGI in the germline V gene (reference sequence). V lost 5 bases to trimming and J lost 6 bases, with 10 bases between them. Sequenced material: PBMCs or T cells enriched from blood (not recorded which). The clonotype was recovered from a woman aged 50 to 60 who had recovered from COVID-19. The J gene is TRBJ1-2, the V gene TRBV6-6, with D possibly matching TRBD1 (5 bases). The CDR3 here is CASSPRTNGYTF. CDR3 nucleotides: TGTGCCAGCAGTCCACGGACAAATGGCTACACCTTC.